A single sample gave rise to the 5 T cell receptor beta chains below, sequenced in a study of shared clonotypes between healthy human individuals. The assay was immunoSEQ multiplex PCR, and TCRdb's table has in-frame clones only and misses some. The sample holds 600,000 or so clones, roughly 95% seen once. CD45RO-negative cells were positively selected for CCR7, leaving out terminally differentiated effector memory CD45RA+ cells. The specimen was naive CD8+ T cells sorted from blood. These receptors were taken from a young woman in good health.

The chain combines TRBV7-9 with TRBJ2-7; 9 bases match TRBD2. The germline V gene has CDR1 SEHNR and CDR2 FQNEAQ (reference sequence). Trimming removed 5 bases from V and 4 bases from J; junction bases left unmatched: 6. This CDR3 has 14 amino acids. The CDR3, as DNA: TGTGCCAGCAGCCCACGACTAGCGGCTTACGAGCAGTACTTC. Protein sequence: CASSPRLAAYEQYF.

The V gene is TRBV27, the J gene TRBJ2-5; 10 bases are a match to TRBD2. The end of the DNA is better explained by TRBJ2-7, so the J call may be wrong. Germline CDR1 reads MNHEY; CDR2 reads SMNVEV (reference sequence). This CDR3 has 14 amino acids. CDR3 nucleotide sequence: TGTGCCAGCAGTTGGACTAGCGGATCCTACGAGCAGTACTTC. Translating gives CASSWTSGSYEQYF.

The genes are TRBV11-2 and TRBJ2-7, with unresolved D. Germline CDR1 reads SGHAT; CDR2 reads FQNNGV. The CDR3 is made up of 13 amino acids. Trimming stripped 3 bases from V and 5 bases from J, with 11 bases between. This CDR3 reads CASSFFKLNEQYF. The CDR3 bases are TGTGCCAGCAGCTTTTTCAAACTGAACGAGCAGTACTTC. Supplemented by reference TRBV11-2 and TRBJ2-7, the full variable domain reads EAGVAQSPRYKIIEKRQSVAFWCNPISGHATLYWYQQILGQGPKLLIQFQNNGVVDDSQLPKDRFSAERLKGVDSTLKIQPAKLEDSAVYLCASSFFKLNEQYFGPGTRLTVT.

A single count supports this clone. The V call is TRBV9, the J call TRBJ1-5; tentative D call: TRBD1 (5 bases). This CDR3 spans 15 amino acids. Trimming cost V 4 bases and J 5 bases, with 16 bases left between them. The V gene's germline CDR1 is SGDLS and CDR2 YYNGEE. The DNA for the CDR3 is TGTGCCAGCAGCCCCGGGACGAACGGATATCAGCCCCAGCATTTT. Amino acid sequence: CASSPGTNGYQPQHF.

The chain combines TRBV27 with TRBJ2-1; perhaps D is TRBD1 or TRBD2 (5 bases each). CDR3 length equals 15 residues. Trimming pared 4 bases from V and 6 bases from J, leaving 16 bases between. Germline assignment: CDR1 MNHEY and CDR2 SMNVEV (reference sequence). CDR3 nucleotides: TGTGCCAGCAGTTGGGGACCGGGTCAGGCCAATGAGCAGTTCTTC. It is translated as CASSWGPGQANEQFF.